These T cell receptor beta chains were read from a single sample in a study of blood T cell repertoires in COVID-19. Using immunoSEQ multiplex PCR, the repertoire was profiled, and TCRdb retains in-frame clones only, with some absent. The table includes 350,000 to 450,000 clones, roughly nine tenths detected once. Sequencing was done on a sample of PBMCs or T cells enriched from blood (not recorded which). These receptors were collected from a man younger than 40 who had recovered from COVID-19. The CDR3 runs from the conserved cysteine through the conserved F or W. Fields, in order: CDR3 length, J gene, clone size, V gene, D gene, CDR3 protein, CDR3 DNA. D genes are given only for firm matches. Not every row has a clone size; where given, it reads once, few, many or a size class.

19,TRBJ1-5,few,TRBV6-6,-,CASSPNRVRGQRRLGPQHF,TGTGCCAGCAGTCCCAACAGAGTTAGAGGACAGAGGCGCCTCGGGCCCCAGCATTTT
15,TRBJ2-2,once,TRBV27,TRBD2,CASGPGLGNTGELFF,TGTGCCAGCGGCCCGGGACTAGGGAACACCGGGGAGCTGTTTTTT
16,TRBJ2-2,-,TRBV10-3,TRBD2,CAISGTSGSDTGELFF,TGTGCCATCAGTGGGACTAGCGGGAGCGACACCGGGGAGCTGTTTTTT
12,TRBJ1-1,-,TRBV24-1,-,CATSPGSGEAFF,TGTGCCACCAGTCCCGGGTCTGGTGAAGCTTTCTTT
14,TRBJ2-7,-,TRBV6-4,TRBD2,CASTAGGSTYEQYF,TGTGCCAGCACCGCGGGCGGGAGTACTTACGAGCAGTACTTC
18,TRBJ2-1,-,TRBV10-1,TRBD2,CASSESTGLAGGPYEQFF,TGCGCCAGCAGTGAGTCGACCGGACTAGCGGGAGGGCCATATGAGCAGTTCTTC
15,TRBJ1-1,-,TRBV7-8,-,CASSLTSGLGGTFSF,TGTGCCAGCAGCTTAACGTCTGGCCTAGGGGGTACATTTTCGTTC
15,TRBJ2-3,-,TRBV27,TRBD2,CASSLTSGSWDTQYF,TGTGCCAGCAGTTTGACTAGCGGAAGCTGGGATACGCAGTATTTT
19,TRBJ2-7,-,TRBV19,TRBD2,CASSSYIPPSGTSSYEQYF,TGTGCCAGTAGTTCATATATACCCCCTAGCGGGACGAGCTCCTACGAGCAGTACTTC
14,TRBJ1-2,-,TRBV5-4,TRBD1,CASSLVDREAGYTF,TGTGCCAGCAGCTTGGTGGACAGGGAGGCTGGCTACACCTTC
15,TRBJ2-1,-,TRBV9,-,CASSVAGGASNEQFF,TGTGCCAGCAGCGTAGCCGGCGGGGCATCCAATGAGCAGTTCTTC
16,TRBJ2-7,once,TRBV7-9,-,CASSATRGLADHEQYF,TGTGCCAGCAGCGCTACCCGGGGGCTAGCGGACCACGAGCAGTACTTC
15,TRBJ2-7,-,TRBV27,TRBD1,CASSLGTGGRNEQYF,TGTGCCAGCAGTTTGGGGACAGGGGGCAGAAACGAGCAGTACTTC
15,TRBJ2-3,-,TRBV5-4,-,CASSLAPVSTDTQYF,TGTGCCAGCAGCTTGGCCCCAGTCAGCACAGATACGCAGTATTTT
15,TRBJ1-2,-,TRBV5-1,-,CASSLAVTGSGGYTF,TGCGCCAGCAGCTTGGCAGTCACAGGGTCCGGGGGCTACACCTTC
15,TRBJ1-1,-,TRBV5-1,-,CASSLEGHAFTEAFF,TGCGCCAGCAGCTTGGAGGGGCACGCGTTTACTGAAGCTTTCTTT
17,TRBJ1-5,-,TRBV2,TRBD1,CASRAQGAGWSNQPQHF,TGTGCCAGCAGAGCGCAGGGGGCAGGGTGGAGCAATCAGCCCCAGCATTTT
12,TRBJ2-7,-,TRBV29-1,TRBD2,CSAGRESYEQYF,TGCAGCGCTGGGAGGGAATCCTACGAGCAGTACTTC
11,TRBJ2-1,-,TRBV3-1/TRBV3-2,-,CASQLFNEQFF,TGTGCCAGCCAGTTATTCAATGAGCAGTTCTTC
14,TRBJ1-2,-,TRBV28,-,CASTALGVNYGYTF,TGTGCCAGCACCGCCTTAGGGGTTAACTATGGCTACACCTTC
16,TRBJ2-3,-,TRBV7-6,TRBD2,CASSFILAGVADTQYF,TGTGCCAGCAGCTTTATATTAGCGGGAGTCGCAGATACGCAGTATTTT
14,TRBJ1-6,-,TRBV5-4,-,CASSLVGARSPLHF,TGTGCCAGCAGCTTGGTGGGGGCACGATCACCCCTCCACTTT
15,TRBJ1-2,-,TRBV10-2,-,CASSALGTQYDGYTF,TGCGCCAGCAGCGCGCTCGGGACACAATACGATGGCTACACCTTC
12,TRBJ1-3,-,TRBV3-1/TRBV3-2,-,CASSQGRGGEYF,TGTGCCAGCAGCCAAGGCCGCGGGGGCGAATATTTT
14,TRBJ2-2,-,TRBV3-1/TRBV3-2,-,CASSQDLATGELFF,TGTGCCAGCAGCCAAGATTTAGCGACCGGGGAGCTGTTTTTT
15,TRBJ2-2,once,TRBV7-9,TRBD2,CASESGGTNTGELFF,TGTGCCAGCGAATCGGGAGGGACTAACACCGGGGAGCTGTTTTTT
12,TRBJ1-4,-,TRBV28,-,CASSSPEEKLFF,TGTGCCAGCAGTTCCCCTGAGGAAAAACTGTTTTTT
14,TRBJ2-3,-,TRBV2,TRBD1,CASRVGQGTDTQYF,TGTGCCAGCAGGGTGGGACAGGGAACAGATACGCAGTATTTT
15,TRBJ1-4,-,TRBV5-1,TRBD1,CASSVQGVGNEKLFF,TGCGCCAGCAGCGTGCAGGGGGTTGGTAATGAAAAACTGTTTTTT
15,TRBJ2-3,-,TRBV5-4,-,CASSWVATSTDTQYF,TGTGCCAGCAGCTGGGTTGCGACTAGCACAGATACGCAGTATTTT
16,TRBJ2-4,-,TRBV25-1,-,CASSESRKSGENIQYF,TGTGCCAGCAGTGAATCTCGCAAAAGCGGCGAAAACATTCAGTACTTC
14,TRBJ2-2,-,TRBV9,TRBD2,CASSGTSGRGELFF,TGTGCCAGCAGCGGTACTAGCGGCCGCGGGGAGCTGTTTTTT
18,TRBJ2-3,-,TRBV5-1,TRBD2,CASSPSGTSGRSGDTQYF,TGCGCCAGCAGCCCGTCCGGGACTAGCGGGAGGTCAGGGGATACGCAGTATTTT
17,TRBJ2-1,few,TRBV2,TRBD2,CASSEALLSSGNNEQFF,TGTGCCAGCAGTGAAGCGCTCCTGTCTAGCGGGAATAATGAGCAGTTCTTC
13,TRBJ2-3,-,TRBV14,-,CASSQGEAATQYF,TGTGCCAGCAGCCAAGGGGAGGCCGCTACGCAGTATTTT
15,TRBJ1-1,-,TRBV7-2,TRBD1,CASSATGTGINEAFF,TGTGCCAGCAGCGCAACCGGGACAGGGATAAATGAAGCTTTCTTT
14,TRBJ1-1,-,TRBV11-2,-,CASSSNPAETEAFF,TGTGCCAGCAGCTCCAATCCGGCGGAGACTGAAGCTTTCTTT
17,TRBJ2-2,-,TRBV9,TRBD2,CASSVAASGSQGGELFF,TGTGCCAGCAGCGTAGCGGCTAGCGGGAGTCAGGGCGGGGAGCTGTTTTTT
14,TRBJ1-5,-,TRBV5-8,TRBD1,CASSVQGAGQPQHF,TGTGCCAGCAGCGTGCAGGGGGCAGGTCAGCCCCAGCATTTT
14,TRBJ2-7,-,TRBV5-1,TRBD1,CASSKGTERYEQYF,TGCGCCAGCAGCAAAGGGACAGAGCGCTACGAGCAGTACTTC
13,TRBJ2-3,-,TRBV7-9,-,CASSLIATDTQYF,TGTGCCAGCAGCCTCATAGCGACAGATACGCAGTATTTT
14,TRBJ2-2,-,TRBV28,TRBD1,CASCRQGTTGELFF,TGTGCCAGCTGTAGACAGGGGACCACCGGGGAGCTGTTTTTT
15,TRBJ1-5,-,TRBV28,TRBD1,CASSWAQGGNQPQHF,TGTGCCAGCAGTTGGGCCCAGGGGGGCAATCAGCCCCAGCATTTT
14,TRBJ2-7,-,TRBV11-2,-,CASSSPTRLYEQYF,TGTGCCAGCAGCTCCCCGACTAGGCTCTACGAGCAGTACTTC
15,TRBJ1-1,once,TRBV6-6,-,CASSSMAGIRAEAFF,TGTGCCAGCAGTTCCATGGCAGGGATTAGGGCTGAAGCTTTCTTT
14,TRBJ1-5,-,TRBV7-8,TRBD1,CASGSGGSNQPQHF,TGTGCCAGCGGGTCAGGGGGCTCGAATCAGCCCCAGCATTTT
11,TRBJ1-1,-,TRBV6-5,-,CASSFLDEAFF,TGTGCCAGCAGTTTTCTAGATGAAGCTTTCTTT
15,TRBJ1-1,-,TRBV11-2,-,CASSLGQGKVTEAFF,TGTGCCAGCAGCTTAGGGCAGGGGAAGGTGACTGAAGCTTTCTTT
16,TRBJ2-7,-,TRBV6-4,TRBD1,CASSDQRDRLFYEQYF,TGTGCCAGCAGTGATCAAAGGGACAGACTCTTCTACGAGCAGTACTTC
15,TRBJ2-4,-,TRBV7-3,TRBD1,CASSLSGGVENIQYF,TGTGCCAGCAGCCTATCAGGGGGCGTGGAAAACATTCAGTACTTC
14,TRBJ2-7,once,TRBV5-5,-,CASSPQGGGLKQYF,TGTGCCAGCAGCCCGCAGGGCGGGGGCCTCAAGCAGTACTTC
14,TRBJ2-7,-,TRBV5-1,-,CASSIGLFSYEQYF,TGCGCCAGCAGCATTGGACTGTTCTCCTACGAGCAGTACTTC
16,TRBJ1-5,-,TRBV28,-,CASSFSSGSFNQPQHF,TGTGCCAGCAGTTTCTCCTCGGGAAGTTTTAATCAGCCCCAGCATTTT
14,TRBJ1-1,once,TRBV28,-,CASSLTVTNTEAFF,TGTGCCAGCAGTTTAACGGTCACCAACACTGAAGCTTTCTTT